Listed below are T cell receptor beta chains from one sample, sequenced in a study of blood T cells in healthy people across ages. Each CDR3 protein is one row after TCRdb ran MiXCR on the 5' RACE reads. The sample contains approximately 800,000 distinct CDR3 sequences, 46% of which appear only once. The sequencing sample was made of blood. The origin of the receptors is an elderly man in good health. The conserved cysteine and the conserved F or W are not part of the CDR3 here. Each record gives: CDR3 length, J gene, V gene, CDR3 protein.

CDR3 length: 11; J gene: TRBJ1-2; V gene: TRBV27; CDR3 protein: ASSSVQTYGYT
CDR3 length: 13; J gene: TRBJ1-2; V gene: TRBV5-1; CDR3 protein: ASSFRTGSRDGYT
CDR3 length: 13; J gene: TRBJ1-1; V gene: TRBV5-1; CDR3 protein: ASGRQDFMNTEAF
CDR3 length: 12; J gene: TRBJ2-3; V gene: TRBV19; CDR3 protein: ASSRDLSLHTQY
CDR3 length: 11; J gene: TRBJ2-3; V gene: TRBV5-1; CDR3 protein: ASSLAPGDTQY
CDR3 length: 10; J gene: TRBJ2-7; V gene: TRBV29-1; CDR3 protein: SVYRGEESQY
CDR3 length: 13; J gene: TRBJ1-3; V gene: TRBV9; CDR3 protein: ASSVDGYSGNTIY
CDR3 length: 13; J gene: TRBJ2-5; V gene: TRBV28; CDR3 protein: ASSWDRGRVETQY
CDR3 length: 12; J gene: TRBJ2-3; V gene: TRBV9; CDR3 protein: ASSASASTDTQY
CDR3 length: 11; J gene: TRBJ2-5; V gene: TRBV20-1; CDR3 protein: SADGRSLETQY
CDR3 length: 12; J gene: TRBJ2-7; V gene: TRBV18; CDR3 protein: ASSPDVVRYGQY
CDR3 length: 13; J gene: TRBJ2-3; V gene: TRBV20-1; CDR3 protein: SASFRDRGIDTQY
CDR3 length: 12; J gene: TRBJ2-5; V gene: TRBV9; CDR3 protein: ASGLGGWQETQY
CDR3 length: 12; J gene: TRBJ2-3; V gene: TRBV28; CDR3 protein: ASSTPRGTDTQY
CDR3 length: 14; J gene: -; V gene: TRBV2; CDR3 protein: AGSRRLAGEVETQY
CDR3 length: 14; J gene: TRBJ1-4; V gene: TRBV4-1; CDR3 protein: ASSQEDRIGNEKLF
CDR3 length: 11; J gene: TRBJ2-5; V gene: TRBV29-1; CDR3 protein: SVVAGGGNEQY
CDR3 length: 13; J gene: TRBJ2-1; V gene: TRBV20-1; CDR3 protein: SARLTSGRYGEQF
CDR3 length: 11; J gene: TRBJ2-1; V gene: TRBV2; CDR3 protein: ANSERRVETQF
CDR3 length: 14; J gene: TRBJ2-1; V gene: TRBV11-2; CDR3 protein: PSSLPADRDYNEQF
CDR3 length: 11; J gene: TRBJ2-7; V gene: TRBV7-2; CDR3 protein: ASSPDRAYEQY
CDR3 length: 13; J gene: -; V gene: TRBV15; CDR3 protein: ATSPGGIGYNEQY
CDR3 length: 14; J gene: TRBJ2-7; V gene: TRBV4-3; CDR3 protein: ASSLKPGQGSHEQY
CDR3 length: 10; J gene: TRBJ1-4; V gene: TRBV20-1; CDR3 protein: SASGGREKLF
CDR3 length: 12; J gene: TRBJ1-1; V gene: TRBV20-1; CDR3 protein: SASKDSMNTEAF
CDR3 length: 10; J gene: TRBJ2-1; V gene: TRBV2; CDR3 protein: ARRTEMDEQF
CDR3 length: 13; J gene: TRBJ2-3; V gene: TRBV28; CDR3 protein: ASSFNLGVTDTQY
CDR3 length: 11; J gene: TRBJ2-3; V gene: TRBV7-2; CDR3 protein: ASSLGLSDTQY
CDR3 length: 12; J gene: TRBJ1-5; V gene: TRBV7-9; CDR3 protein: ASSSTGSDQPQH
CDR3 length: 16; J gene: TRBJ2-1; V gene: TRBV15; CDR3 protein: ATSRDASRLADYDEQF
CDR3 length: 12; J gene: TRBJ2-7; V gene: TRBV7-2; CDR3 protein: ASSSGVSAHEQY
CDR3 length: 11; J gene: TRBJ2-3; V gene: TRBV29-1; CDR3 protein: SVLASGRDTQY
CDR3 length: 10; J gene: TRBJ2-1; V gene: TRBV3-1; CDR3 protein: ASSTPGLAQF
CDR3 length: 11; J gene: TRBJ2-1; V gene: TRBV4-1; CDR3 protein: ASSRMGGDEQF
CDR3 length: 12; J gene: TRBJ2-3; V gene: TRBV20-1; CDR3 protein: SVGTSGQGDTQY
CDR3 length: 12; J gene: -; V gene: TRBV7-8; CDR3 protein: ASSFVGGEGEQY
CDR3 length: 15; J gene: TRBJ2-1; V gene: TRBV4-2; CDR3 protein: ASSQESRLAPYNEQF
CDR3 length: 14; J gene: TRBJ1-6; V gene: TRBV27; CDR3 protein: ASSPKTGVVDSPLH
CDR3 length: 15; J gene: TRBJ2-1; V gene: TRBV4-1; CDR3 protein: ASSQDRTSGSYNEQF
CDR3 length: 11; J gene: TRBJ2-1; V gene: TRBV5-1; CDR3 protein: ASSLEFRDREF
CDR3 length: 13; J gene: TRBJ2-6; V gene: TRBV7-3; CDR3 protein: ASSLQGAGANVLT
CDR3 length: 14; J gene: TRBJ2-1; V gene: TRBV30; CDR3 protein: AWSKGLAGTYNEQF
CDR3 length: 15; J gene: TRBJ2-1; V gene: TRBV7-8; CDR3 protein: ASSPGTSGIRDNEQF
CDR3 length: 13; J gene: TRBJ1-6; V gene: TRBV15; CDR3 protein: ATSREAAINSPLH
CDR3 length: 14; J gene: TRBJ1-6; V gene: TRBV20-1; CDR3 protein: SAYWDSSSYNSPLH
CDR3 length: 12; J gene: TRBJ2-1; V gene: TRBV7-2; CDR3 protein: ASSLDSSRNEQF
CDR3 length: 11; J gene: TRBJ2-5; V gene: TRBV14; CDR3 protein: ASSQWRGETQY
CDR3 length: 14; J gene: TRBJ2-7; V gene: TRBV27; CDR3 protein: ASSSRVGDSFYEQY
CDR3 length: 12; J gene: TRBJ2-3; V gene: TRBV9; CDR3 protein: TSSAGLRTDTQY
CDR3 length: 12; J gene: TRBJ2-7; V gene: TRBV12-3/TRBV12-4; CDR3 protein: ASTKTGNLYEQY
CDR3 length: 11; J gene: TRBJ1-2; V gene: TRBV7-3; CDR3 protein: ASSPGGSYGYT
CDR3 length: 12; J gene: TRBJ2-7; V gene: TRBV7-2; CDR3 protein: ASSENRVSYEQY
CDR3 length: 14; J gene: TRBJ2-6; V gene: TRBV20-1; CDR3 protein: SANNWGSPGANVLT
CDR3 length: 13; J gene: TRBJ2-7; V gene: TRBV7-2; CDR3 protein: ASSLVGMGVYEQY
CDR3 length: 13; J gene: TRBJ2-1; V gene: TRBV6-2/TRBV6-3; CDR3 protein: ASSYSRSGYNEQF
CDR3 length: 13; J gene: TRBJ1-2; V gene: TRBV5-1; CDR3 protein: ASSYSPGQEYGYT
CDR3 length: 14; J gene: -; V gene: TRBV6-6; CDR3 protein: VSSAGLAGLDYEQY
CDR3 length: 14; J gene: TRBJ2-3; V gene: TRBV4-3; CDR3 protein: ASSQDLGGSTDTQY
CDR3 length: 11; J gene: TRBJ2-5; V gene: TRBV7-2; CDR3 protein: ASLALRRETQY
CDR3 length: 14; J gene: TRBJ2-1; V gene: TRBV28; CDR3 protein: ASSTYRRGVSNEQF